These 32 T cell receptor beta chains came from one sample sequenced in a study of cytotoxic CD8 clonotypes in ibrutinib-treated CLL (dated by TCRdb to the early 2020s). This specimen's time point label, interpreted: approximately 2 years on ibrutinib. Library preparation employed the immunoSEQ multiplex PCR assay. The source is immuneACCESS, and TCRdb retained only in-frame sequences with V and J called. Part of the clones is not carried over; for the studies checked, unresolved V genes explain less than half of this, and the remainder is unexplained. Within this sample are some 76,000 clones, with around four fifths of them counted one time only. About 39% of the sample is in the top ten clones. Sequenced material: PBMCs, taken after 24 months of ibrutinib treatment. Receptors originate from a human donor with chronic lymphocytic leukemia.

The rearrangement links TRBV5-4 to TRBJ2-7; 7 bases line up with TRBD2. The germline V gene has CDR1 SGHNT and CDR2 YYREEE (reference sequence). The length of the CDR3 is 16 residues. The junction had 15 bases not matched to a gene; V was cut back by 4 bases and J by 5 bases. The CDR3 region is CASSPSRTRGSHEQYF. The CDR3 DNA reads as TGTGCCAGCAGCCCATCCCGGACTAGGGGCAGCCACGAGCAGTACTTC.

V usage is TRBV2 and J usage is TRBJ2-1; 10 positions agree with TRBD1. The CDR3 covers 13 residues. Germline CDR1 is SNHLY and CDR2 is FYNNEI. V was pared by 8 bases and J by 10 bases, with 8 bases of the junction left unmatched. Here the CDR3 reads CASGEGTGDEQFF. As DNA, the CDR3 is TGTGCCAGCGGAGAGGGGACAGGGGACGAGCAGTTCTTC.

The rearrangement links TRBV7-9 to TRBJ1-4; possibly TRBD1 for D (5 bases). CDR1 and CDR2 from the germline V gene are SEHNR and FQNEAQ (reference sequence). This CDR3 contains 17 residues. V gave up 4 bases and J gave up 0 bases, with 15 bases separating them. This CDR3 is CASSSWGAPATNEKLFF. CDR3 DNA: TGTGCCAGCAGCTCCTGGGGCGCACCTGCAACTAATGAAAAACTGTTTTTT.

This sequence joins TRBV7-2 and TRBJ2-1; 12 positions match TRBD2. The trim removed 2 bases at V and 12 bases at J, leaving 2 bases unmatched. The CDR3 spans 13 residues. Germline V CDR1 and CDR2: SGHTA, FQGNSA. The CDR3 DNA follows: TGTGCCAGCAGCTTAACTAGCGGGGGGCTGCAGTTCTTC. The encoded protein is CASSLTSGGLQFF.

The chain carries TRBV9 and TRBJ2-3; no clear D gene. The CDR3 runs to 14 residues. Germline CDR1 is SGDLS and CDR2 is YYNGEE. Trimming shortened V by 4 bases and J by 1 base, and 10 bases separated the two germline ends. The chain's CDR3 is CASSTTGGTDTQYF. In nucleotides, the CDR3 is TGTGCCAGCAGCACCACTGGCGGCACAGATACGCAGTATTTT.

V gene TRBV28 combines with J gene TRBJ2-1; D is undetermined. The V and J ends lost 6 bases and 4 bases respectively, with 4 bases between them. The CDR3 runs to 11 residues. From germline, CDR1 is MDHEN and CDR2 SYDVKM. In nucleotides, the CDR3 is TGTGCCAGCAGGATGTACAATGAGCAGTTCTTC. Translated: CASRMYNEQFF.

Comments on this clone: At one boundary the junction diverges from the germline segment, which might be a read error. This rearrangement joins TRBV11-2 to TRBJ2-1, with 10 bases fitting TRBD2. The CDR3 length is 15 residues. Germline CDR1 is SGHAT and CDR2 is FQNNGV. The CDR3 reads CASSKLAGSFNEQFF. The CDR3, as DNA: TGTGCCAGCAGCAAACTAGCGGGATCCTTCAATGAGCAGTTCTTC.

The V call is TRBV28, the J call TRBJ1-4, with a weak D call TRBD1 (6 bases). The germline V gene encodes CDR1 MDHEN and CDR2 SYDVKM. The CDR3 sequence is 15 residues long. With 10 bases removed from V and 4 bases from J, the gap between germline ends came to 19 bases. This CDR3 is CATQKLTGLNEKLFF. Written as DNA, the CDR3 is TGTGCCACCCAAAAACTGACAGGACTTAATGAAAAACTGTTTTTT.

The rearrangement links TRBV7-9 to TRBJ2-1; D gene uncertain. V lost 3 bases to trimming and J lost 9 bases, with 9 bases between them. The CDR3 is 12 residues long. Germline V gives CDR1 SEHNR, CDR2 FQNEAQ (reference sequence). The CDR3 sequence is CASSFVVGEQFF. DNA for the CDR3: TGTGCCAGCAGCTTCGTGGTCGGTGAGCAGTTCTTC.

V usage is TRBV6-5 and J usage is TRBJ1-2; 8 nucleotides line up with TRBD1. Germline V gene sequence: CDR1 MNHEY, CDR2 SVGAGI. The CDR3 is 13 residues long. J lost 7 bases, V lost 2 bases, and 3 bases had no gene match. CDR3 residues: CASSYGQGGGYTF. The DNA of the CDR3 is TGTGCCAGCAGTTACGGACAGGGAGGTGGCTACACCTTC.

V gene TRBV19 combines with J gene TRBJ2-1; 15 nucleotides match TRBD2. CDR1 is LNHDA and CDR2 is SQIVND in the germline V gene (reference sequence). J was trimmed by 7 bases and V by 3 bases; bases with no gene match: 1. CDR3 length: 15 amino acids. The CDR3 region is CASSIGTSGRNEQFF. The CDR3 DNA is TGTGCCAGTAGTATCGGGACTAGCGGGAGGAATGAGCAGTTCTTC.

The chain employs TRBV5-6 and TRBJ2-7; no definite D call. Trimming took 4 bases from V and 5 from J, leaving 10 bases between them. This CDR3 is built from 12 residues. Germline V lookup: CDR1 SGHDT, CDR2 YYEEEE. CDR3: CASSPTPNEQYF. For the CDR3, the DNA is TGTGCCAGCAGCCCAACCCCCAACGAGCAGTACTTC.

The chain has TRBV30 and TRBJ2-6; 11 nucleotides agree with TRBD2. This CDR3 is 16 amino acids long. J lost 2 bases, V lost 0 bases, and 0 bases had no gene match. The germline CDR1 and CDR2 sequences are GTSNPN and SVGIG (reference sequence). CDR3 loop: CAWSVLAGAGANVLTF. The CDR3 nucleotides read TGTGCCTGGAGTGTACTAGCGGGAGCTGGGGCCAACGTCCTGACTTTC.

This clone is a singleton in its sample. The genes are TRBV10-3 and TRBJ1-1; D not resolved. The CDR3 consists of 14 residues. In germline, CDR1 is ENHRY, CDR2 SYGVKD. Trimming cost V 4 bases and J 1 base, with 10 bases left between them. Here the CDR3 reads CAISGWGTNTEAFF. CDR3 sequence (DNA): TGTGCCATCAGTGGGTGGGGAACGAACACTGAAGCTTTCTTT.

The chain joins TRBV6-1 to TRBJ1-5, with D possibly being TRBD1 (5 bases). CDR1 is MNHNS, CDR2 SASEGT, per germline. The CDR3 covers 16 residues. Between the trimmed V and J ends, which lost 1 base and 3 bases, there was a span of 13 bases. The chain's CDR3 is CASSEGGRRNNQPQHF. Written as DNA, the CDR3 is TGTGCCAGCAGTGAAGGGGGCCGACGGAACAATCAGCCCCAGCATTTT.

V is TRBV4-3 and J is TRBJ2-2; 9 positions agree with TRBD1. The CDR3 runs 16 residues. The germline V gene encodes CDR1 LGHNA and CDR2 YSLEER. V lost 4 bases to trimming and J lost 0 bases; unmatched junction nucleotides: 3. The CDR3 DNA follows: TGCGCCAGCAGCCCAGGGACAGGGTCGAACACCGGGGAGCTGTTTTTT. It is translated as CASSPGTGSNTGELFF.

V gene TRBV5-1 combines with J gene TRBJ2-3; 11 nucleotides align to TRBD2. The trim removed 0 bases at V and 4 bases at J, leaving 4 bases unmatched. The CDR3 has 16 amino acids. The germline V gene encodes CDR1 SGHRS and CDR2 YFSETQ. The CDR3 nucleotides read TGCGCCAGCAGCTTGGCGACTAGCGGGGTCCCAGATACGCAGTATTTT. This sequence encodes CASSLATSGVPDTQYF.

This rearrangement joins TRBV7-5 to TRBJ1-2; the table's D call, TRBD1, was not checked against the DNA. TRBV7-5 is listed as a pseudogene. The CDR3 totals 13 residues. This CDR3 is CVRSLEQPYGYTF. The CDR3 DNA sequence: TGTGTCAGAAGCTTAGAACAGCCTTATGGCTACACCTTC.

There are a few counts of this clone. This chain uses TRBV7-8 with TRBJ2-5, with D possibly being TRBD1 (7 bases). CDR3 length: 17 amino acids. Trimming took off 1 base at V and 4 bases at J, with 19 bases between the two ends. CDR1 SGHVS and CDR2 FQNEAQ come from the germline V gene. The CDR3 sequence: CASSLVGRGDTGETQYF. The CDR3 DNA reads TGTGCCAGCAGCTTAGTAGGCAGGGGGGATACGGGAGAGACCCAGTACTTC.

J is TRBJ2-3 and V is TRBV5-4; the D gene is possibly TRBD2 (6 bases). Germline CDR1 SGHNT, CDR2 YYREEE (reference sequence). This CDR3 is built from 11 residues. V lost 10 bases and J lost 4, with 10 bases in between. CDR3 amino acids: CAAGLADTQYF. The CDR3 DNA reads TGTGCCGCGGGGCTGGCAGATACGCAGTATTTT.

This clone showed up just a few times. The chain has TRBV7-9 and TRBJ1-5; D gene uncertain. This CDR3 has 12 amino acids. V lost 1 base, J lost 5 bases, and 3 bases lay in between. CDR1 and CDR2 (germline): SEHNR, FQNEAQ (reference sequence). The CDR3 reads CASSLEYQPQHF. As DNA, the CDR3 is TGTGCCAGCAGCTTAGAGTATCAGCCCCAGCATTTT.

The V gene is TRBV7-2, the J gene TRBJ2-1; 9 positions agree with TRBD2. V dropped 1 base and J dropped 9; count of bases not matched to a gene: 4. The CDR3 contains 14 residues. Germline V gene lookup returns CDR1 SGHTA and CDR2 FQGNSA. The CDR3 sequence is CASSLVSGGSEQFF. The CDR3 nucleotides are TGTGCCAGCAGCTTAGTTAGCGGGGGCAGTGAGCAGTTCTTC. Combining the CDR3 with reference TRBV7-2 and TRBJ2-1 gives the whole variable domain GAGVSQSPSNKVTEKGKDVELRCDPISGHTALYWYRQSLGQGLEFLIYFQGNSAPDKSGLPSDRFSAERTGGSVSTLTIQRTQQEDSAVYLCASSLVSGGSEQFFGPGTRLTVL.

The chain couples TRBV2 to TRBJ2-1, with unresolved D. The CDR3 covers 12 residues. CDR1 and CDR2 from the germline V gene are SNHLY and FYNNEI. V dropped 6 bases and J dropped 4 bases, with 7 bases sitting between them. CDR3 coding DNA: TGTGCCAGCAGGGTTTCTTACAATGAGCAGTTCTTC. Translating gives CASRVSYNEQFF.

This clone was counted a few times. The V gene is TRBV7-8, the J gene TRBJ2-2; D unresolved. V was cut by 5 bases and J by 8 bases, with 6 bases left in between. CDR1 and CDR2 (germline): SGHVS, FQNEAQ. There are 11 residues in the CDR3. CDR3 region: CASSAIGELFF. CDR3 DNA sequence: TGTGCCAGCAGCGCAATTGGGGAGCTGTTTTTT.

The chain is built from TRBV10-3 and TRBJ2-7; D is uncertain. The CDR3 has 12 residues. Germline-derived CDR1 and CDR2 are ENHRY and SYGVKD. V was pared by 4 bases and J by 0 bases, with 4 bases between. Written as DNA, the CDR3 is TGTGCCATCAGTGCCAACTCCTACGAGCAGTACTTC. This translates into CAISANSYEQYF.

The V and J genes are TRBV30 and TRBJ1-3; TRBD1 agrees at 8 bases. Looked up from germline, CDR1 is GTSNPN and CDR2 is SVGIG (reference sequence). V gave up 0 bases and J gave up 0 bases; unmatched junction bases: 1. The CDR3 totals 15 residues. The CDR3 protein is CAWSVGQGSGNTIYF. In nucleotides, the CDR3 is TGTGCCTGGAGTGTTGGACAGGGCTCTGGAAACACCATATATTTT.

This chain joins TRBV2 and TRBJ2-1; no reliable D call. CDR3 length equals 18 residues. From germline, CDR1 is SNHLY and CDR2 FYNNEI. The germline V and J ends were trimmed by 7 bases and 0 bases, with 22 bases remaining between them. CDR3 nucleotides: TGTGCCAGCACCCCAAATTCTAATCTACTTAGCTCCTACAATGAGCAGTTCTTC. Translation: CASTPNSNLLSSYNEQFF.

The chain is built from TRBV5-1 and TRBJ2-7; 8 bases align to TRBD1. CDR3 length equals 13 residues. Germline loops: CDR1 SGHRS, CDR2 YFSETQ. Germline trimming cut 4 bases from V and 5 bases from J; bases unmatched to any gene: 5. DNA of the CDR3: TGCGCCAGCAGCGTGGACAGGGTCGACGAGCAGTACTTC. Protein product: CASSVDRVDEQYF.

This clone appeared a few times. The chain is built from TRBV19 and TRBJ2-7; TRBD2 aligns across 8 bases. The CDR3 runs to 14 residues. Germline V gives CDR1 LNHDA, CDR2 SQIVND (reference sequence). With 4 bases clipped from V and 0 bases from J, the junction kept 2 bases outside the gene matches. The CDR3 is CASSTGLASYEQYF. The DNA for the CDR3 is TGTGCCAGTAGTACCGGACTAGCCTCCTACGAGCAGTACTTC.

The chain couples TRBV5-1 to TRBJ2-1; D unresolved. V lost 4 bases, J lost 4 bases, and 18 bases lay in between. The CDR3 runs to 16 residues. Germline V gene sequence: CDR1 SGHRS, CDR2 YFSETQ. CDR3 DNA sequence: TGCGCCAGCAGCCTCAGTGGGCAGGCAAAGTACAATGAGCAGTTCTTC. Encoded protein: CASSLSGQAKYNEQFF.

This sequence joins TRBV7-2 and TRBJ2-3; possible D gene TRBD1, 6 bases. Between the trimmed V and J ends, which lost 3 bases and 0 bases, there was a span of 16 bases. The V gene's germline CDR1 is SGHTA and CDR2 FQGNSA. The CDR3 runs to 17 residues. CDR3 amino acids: CASSFLPGTLSTDTQYF. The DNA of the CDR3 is TGTGCCAGCAGCTTCCTTCCCGGGACACTGAGCACAGATACGCAGTATTTT.

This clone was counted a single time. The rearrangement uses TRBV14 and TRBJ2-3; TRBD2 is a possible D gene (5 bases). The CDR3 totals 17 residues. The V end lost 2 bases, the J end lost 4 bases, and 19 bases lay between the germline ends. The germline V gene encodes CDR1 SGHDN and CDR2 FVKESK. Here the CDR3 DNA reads TGTGCCAGCAGCCAAAGAGTTCCCACCCCGGGGTCAGATACGCAGTATTTT. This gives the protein CASSQRVPTPGSDTQYF.